This entry describes one T cell receptor beta chain. The length of the CDR3 is 12 residues. Germline V lookup: CDR1 ENHRY, CDR2 SYGVKD. The trim removed 10 bases at V and 5 bases at J, leaving 3 bases unmatched. Combining a sample-barcoded 5' primer with a J-beta primer mix, a second PCR ran for 7 to 11 cycles. TCRdb called the 5' RACE reads again in MiXCR, with one record for every CDR3 protein. The sample consists of approximately 780,000 distinct CDR3 sequences, under 30% of them appearing once. This entry comes from a study of blood T cells in healthy people across ages. This sample also appeared in a second study, on T cells of mothers and their children.

This receptor was taken from a boy aged 10-17 years in good health. Sequenced sample: blood. J is TRBJ2-1 and V is TRBV10-3; TRBD1 matches at 9 bases. CDR3 in amino acids: CATRQGDNEQFF. The CDR3 coding sequence is TGTGCCACGAGACAGGGGGACAATGAGCAGTTCTTC.